These T cell receptor beta chains were read from a single sample in a study of cytomegalovirus exposure and HLA in healthy donors. Repertoires were generated with immunoSEQ multiplex PCR, while TCRdb's copy carries only in-frame clones and drops some. The table records about 190,000 clones, over 70% of them present only once. Specimen: PBMCs. These receptors all come from a woman aged 25-40 years in good health and CMV-seropositive. The CDR3 runs from the conserved cysteine through the conserved F or W. Each record gives: clone size, V gene, D gene, J gene, CDR3 protein, CDR3 DNA. The D gene is left open where the match is weak. For some rows the clone size is stated as once, few or many, or as a class when expanded; others skip it.

clone_size: few; v_call: TRBV18; d_call: TRBD2; j_call: TRBJ2-7; cdr3_aa: CASSPQLGSGVSEQYF; cdr3_nt: TGTGCCAGCTCACCCCAATTAGGTAGCGGGGTCTCGGAGCAGTACTTC
clone_size: -; v_call: TRBV9; d_call: TRBD2; j_call: TRBJ2-3; cdr3_aa: CASSVESGRATDTQYF; cdr3_nt: TGTGCCAGCAGCGTAGAGAGCGGGAGGGCAACAGATACGCAGTATTTT
clone_size: -; v_call: TRBV9; d_call: TRBD1; j_call: TRBJ1-1; cdr3_aa: CASALGQGNTEAFF; cdr3_nt: TGTGCCAGCGCCCTGGGACAGGGGAACACTGAAGCTTTCTTT
clone_size: -; v_call: TRBV21-1; d_call: -; j_call: TRBJ2-7; cdr3_aa: CASSNVVGLHYEQYF; cdr3_nt: TGTGCCAGCAGCAATGTGGTGGGACTGCACTACGAGCAGTACTTC
clone_size: -; v_call: TRBV6-6; d_call: -; j_call: TRBJ1-5; cdr3_aa: CASSYSRREDQPQHF; cdr3_nt: TGTGCCAGCAGTTACTCGAGGCGGGAAGATCAGCCCCAGCATTTT
clone_size: -; v_call: TRBV7-9; d_call: TRBD1; j_call: TRBJ1-1; cdr3_aa: CASSLEGQGLTEAFF; cdr3_nt: TGTGCCAGCAGCCTGGAAGGACAGGGCCTCACTGAAGCTTTCTTT
clone_size: -; v_call: TRBV6-1; d_call: -; j_call: TRBJ1-5; cdr3_aa: CASGQYNQPQHF; cdr3_nt: TGTGCCAGCGGTCAGTACAATCAGCCCCAGCATTTT
clone_size: -; v_call: TRBV5-1; d_call: TRBD2; j_call: TRBJ2-1; cdr3_aa: CASSLGGGRTNNGQFF; cdr3_nt: TGCGCCAGCAGCTTGGGCGGCGGGAGGACCAACAATGGGCAGTTCTTC
clone_size: once; v_call: TRBV25-1; d_call: TRBD2; j_call: TRBJ2-2; cdr3_aa: CASRASGRITGELFF; cdr3_nt: TGTGCCAGTAGGGCTAGCGGGCGGATTACCGGGGAGCTGTTTTTT
clone_size: -; v_call: TRBV5-6; d_call: TRBD2; j_call: TRBJ2-4; cdr3_aa: CASSFGLAGAKNIQYF; cdr3_nt: TGTGCCAGCAGCTTCGGACTAGCAGGGGCCAAAAACATTCAGTACTTC
clone_size: -; v_call: TRBV27; d_call: TRBD1; j_call: TRBJ1-2; cdr3_aa: CASSFRDRGNYGYTF; cdr3_nt: TGTGCCAGCAGTTTCCGGGACAGGGGTAACTATGGCTACACCTTC
clone_size: -; v_call: TRBV28; d_call: TRBD2; j_call: TRBJ2-7; cdr3_aa: CASRGVEGGEQYF; cdr3_nt: TGTGCCAGCAGGGGGGTAGAGGGAGGGGAGCAGTACTTC
clone_size: -; v_call: TRBV27; d_call: -; j_call: TRBJ2-7; cdr3_aa: CASSLTVNAYEQYF; cdr3_nt: TGTGCCAGCAGTTTAACCGTCAATGCCTACGAGCAGTACTTC
clone_size: -; v_call: TRBV14; d_call: TRBD1; j_call: TRBJ2-3; cdr3_aa: CASSITGAMGPDTQYF; cdr3_nt: TGTGCCAGCAGCATAACAGGGGCCATGGGCCCAGATACGCAGTATTTT
clone_size: -; v_call: TRBV6-1; d_call: -; j_call: TRBJ1-2; cdr3_aa: CASRIVGVRSGYTF; cdr3_nt: TGTGCCAGCAGAATAGTCGGGGTTAGAAGTGGCTACACCTTC
clone_size: -; v_call: TRBV19; d_call: -; j_call: TRBJ1-2; cdr3_aa: CASSIAGAGNYGYTF; cdr3_nt: TGTGCCAGTAGTATAGCCGGTGCGGGTAACTATGGCTACACCTTC
clone_size: few; v_call: TRBV7-9; d_call: -; j_call: TRBJ1-1; cdr3_aa: CASSLGANTEAFF; cdr3_nt: TGTGCCAGCAGCTTAGGAGCGAACACTGAAGCTTTCTTT
clone_size: few; v_call: TRBV6-4; d_call: TRBD2; j_call: TRBJ2-1; cdr3_aa: CASSAGTSNEQFF; cdr3_nt: TGTGCCAGCAGTGCCGGGACTAGCAATGAGCAGTTCTTC
clone_size: once; v_call: TRBV27; d_call: -; j_call: TRBJ2-7; cdr3_aa: CASSSGDEQYF; cdr3_nt: TGTGCCAGCAGTTCGGGTGACGAGCAGTACTTC
clone_size: few; v_call: TRBV5-1; d_call: -; j_call: TRBJ2-1; cdr3_aa: CASSLEGYEQFF; cdr3_nt: TGCGCCAGCAGCTTGGAGGGGTATGAGCAGTTCTTC
clone_size: -; v_call: TRBV28; d_call: TRBD2; j_call: TRBJ2-3; cdr3_aa: CASTPGGGGTTDTQYF; cdr3_nt: TGTGCCAGCACCCCGGGGGGGGGAGGTACCACAGATACGCAGTATTTT